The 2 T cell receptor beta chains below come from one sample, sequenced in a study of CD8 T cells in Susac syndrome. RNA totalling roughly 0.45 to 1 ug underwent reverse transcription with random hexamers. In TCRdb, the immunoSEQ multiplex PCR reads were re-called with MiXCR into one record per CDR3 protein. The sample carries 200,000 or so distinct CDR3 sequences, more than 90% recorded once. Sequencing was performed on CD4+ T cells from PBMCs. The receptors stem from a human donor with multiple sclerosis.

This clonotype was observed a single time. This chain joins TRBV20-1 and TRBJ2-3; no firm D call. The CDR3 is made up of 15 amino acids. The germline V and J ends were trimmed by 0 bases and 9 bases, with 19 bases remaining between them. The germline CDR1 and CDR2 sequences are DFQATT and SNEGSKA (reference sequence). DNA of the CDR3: TGCAGTGCTAGAGATTCCGGCGGTACCAGATACACGCAGTATTTT. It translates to CSARDSGGTRYTQYF.

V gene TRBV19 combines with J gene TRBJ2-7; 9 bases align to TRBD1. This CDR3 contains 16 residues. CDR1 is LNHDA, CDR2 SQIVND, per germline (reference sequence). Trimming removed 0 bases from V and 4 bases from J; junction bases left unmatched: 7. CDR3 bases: TGTGCCAGTAGTATAGAGGGCACAGGGGGCTTATACGAGCAGTACTTC. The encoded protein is CASSIEGTGGLYEQYF.